The clone carrying this T cell receptor beta chain was seen many times. Its antigen is unknown. This record belongs to a study of identical twins. Overall study findings and caveats: Insertions ran lower in abundant cord blood beta clonotypes, though not in memory repertoires. Modelling approaches yielded underestimates of out-of-frame TCR alpha sharing between monozygotic twins. Cross-sectional statistics, not tracking of the same donors, supported the conclusions.

With template switching, a universal primer site was added, and the cDNA carried unique molecular identifiers. TCRdb re-analysed the 5' RACE reads in MiXCR, keeping a single row per CDR3 protein. In the table there are about 450,000 distinct CDR3 sequences, less than 20% of which are singletons. V was pared by 4 bases and J by 0 bases, with 17 bases between. Germline assignment: CDR1 SGDLS and CDR2 YYNGEE. The CDR3 length is 18 residues. The sequenced sample consisted of naive T cells sorted from blood. The chain recombines TRBV9 with TRBJ2-6; D not resolved. This TCR came from a man between 50 and 59 years old in good health. The CDR3 here is CASSFHLTDVSGANVLTF. The CDR3 nucleotides are TGTGCCAGCAGCTTCCACCTCACGGACGTCTCTGGGGCCAACGTCCTGACTTTC.